Listed below are T cell receptor beta chains from one sample, sequenced in a study of Graves' ophthalmopathy and Graves' hyperthyroidism. TCRdb recomputed calls from the multiplex PCR reads with MiXCR, one row per CDR3 protein. Among 600,000 to 950,000 distinct CDR3 sequences listed, roughly 41% were seen once. The material sequenced was peripheral blood. The receptors here all came from an adult man with Graves' ophthalmopathy. The CDR3 runs from the conserved cysteine through the conserved F or W.

TRBV28,TRBJ1-2,CASSTQLMEGATF
TRBV5-6,TRBJ1-1,CASRRQGADTEAFF
TRBV5-1,TRBJ1-2,CASRFRTGPNYGYTF
TRBV25-1,TRBJ1-6,CASSLRSSSYNSPLHF
TRBV4-1,TRBJ1-1,CASSQQEDTEAFF
TRBV7-9,TRBJ2-2,CASSQDGTRYTGELFF
TRBV7-9,TRBJ1-2,CASSKQTGTPVYGYTF
TRBV20-1,TRBJ1-2,CSVRDSNYYGYTF
TRBV3-1,TRBJ1-3,CASSQDGVGSGNTIYF
TRBV6-5,TRBJ1-1,CASSPLSNTEAFF
TRBV29-1,TRBJ1-1,CSVAEGGNTEAFF
TRBV5-1,TRBJ1-1,CASGRLQEPEAFF
TRBV5-1,TRBJ1-2,CASSLTGFDGYTF
TRBV12-3/TRBV12-4,TRBJ1-1,CASSYSRYTNTEAFF
TRBV25-1,TRBJ1-5,CASSDTGEGNQPQHF